Listed below are T cell receptor beta chains from one sample, sequenced in a study of cytomegalovirus exposure and HLA in healthy donors. Repertoires were generated with immunoSEQ multiplex PCR, while TCRdb's copy carries only in-frame clones and drops some. The sample carries about 130,000 clones, about 90% recorded once. The sequenced sample consisted of PBMCs. The receptors were sampled from a man aged 25-40 years in good health and CMV-seronegative. The CDR3 runs from the conserved cysteine through the conserved F or W. Fields, in order: V gene, clone size, J gene, CDR3 protein. Size values are once, few and many counts, or a class for expanded clones, and some rows have none.

TRBV28	NA	TRBJ1-2	CASSLSQMGYTF
TRBV29-1	NA	TRBJ1-2	CSVRQGNGYTF
TRBV25-1	NA	TRBJ2-1	CASSGRGWGSYNEQFF
TRBV6-5	NA	TRBJ2-7	CASSSGQGHSYEQYF
TRBV13	NA	TRBJ1-6	CASSGEGGNSPLHF
TRBV5-6	NA	TRBJ1-2	CASSFDDRVNYGYTF
TRBV7-2	few	TRBJ1-5	CASSLGGSGQPQHF
TRBV6-5	NA	TRBJ2-7	CASSSLGTGEHEQYF
TRBV7-9	NA	TRBJ1-1	CASNARGTEAFF
TRBV5-1	few	TRBJ1-6	CASSLVGSSDSPLHF
TRBV6-5	NA	TRBJ1-1	CASSYSGGNTEAFF
TRBV9	NA	TRBJ2-1	CASGSEGARDEQFF
TRBV12-5	NA	TRBJ2-3	CASGLALVDISRGTGVRDTQYF
TRBV27	NA	TRBJ2-1	CASRTGGYNEQFF
TRBV10-3	NA	TRBJ1-1	CAISGQGSEAFF
TRBV7-9	NA	TRBJ2-7	CASSMAGGRYEQYF
TRBV4-1	NA	TRBJ2-2	CASSQVQGWSGELFF
TRBV5-6	NA	TRBJ2-2	CASSWTGNTGELFF
TRBV2	NA	TRBJ2-1	CASSPRQVRGYNEQFF
TRBV28	NA	TRBJ2-1	CASSSLAGAPYYNEQFF
TRBV27	NA	TRBJ1-1	CASSSQARYLSEAFF
TRBV4-1	NA	TRBJ1-1	CASSQDEIWTEAFF
TRBV7-6	NA	TRBJ1-6	CASSLGDRSNSPLHF
TRBV28	NA	TRBJ1-5	CASSFAGQPQHF
TRBV29-1	NA	TRBJ1-1	CSVVVGSTEAFF
TRBV15	NA	TRBJ2-7	CATSSHYSGESYEQYF
TRBV11-2	NA	TRBJ2-4	CASSLLGESKNIQYF
TRBV7-2	NA	TRBJ1-5	CASSLVGTGHQPQHF
TRBV2	NA	TRBJ2-7	CASKQDFYEQYF
TRBV4-1	once	TRBJ1-1	CASSPTGLGEAFF
TRBV4-1	NA	TRBJ2-7	CASSQGQGSVYEQYF
TRBV6-5	NA	TRBJ2-5	CASKTGQGGETQYF
TRBV4-1	NA	TRBJ1-5	CASSQDTLIQPQHF
TRBV10-3	NA	TRBJ1-1	CAISGPPQGPNTEAFF
TRBV19	NA	TRBJ1-5	CASSEETGTPVYSNQPQHF
TRBV28	NA	TRBJ2-3	CASTPGGQGSSTDTQYF
TRBV2	NA	TRBJ1-6	CASSDGNSPLHF
TRBV7-9	few	TRBJ1-6	CASSLVVAGDGSPLHF
TRBV9	NA	TRBJ1-1	CASSGRDRGIWAEAFF
TRBV6-5	NA	TRBJ2-6	CASSPAVSGANVLTF
TRBV27	NA	TRBJ2-7	CASSFGGYEQYF
TRBV7-8	once	TRBJ2-3	CASSLNRGTDTQYF
TRBV7-8	NA	TRBJ1-1	CASSSQMNTEAFF
TRBV28	NA	TRBJ1-1	CASSLATGVEAFF
TRBV30	NA	TRBJ2-1	CALGQAVRQFF
TRBV28	once	TRBJ2-7	CATHPQGEVNEQYF
TRBV11-2	NA	TRBJ2-3	CASSLGFSVADTQYF
TRBV29-1	NA	TRBJ2-2	CSVDLGQVNTGELFF
TRBV7-8	NA	TRBJ1-6	CASSLARGGRGNSPLHF
TRBV5-4	NA	TRBJ1-2	CASSSRTASYGYTF